One and the same sample provided the 10 T cell receptor beta chains below, sequenced in a study of radiation and T cells in renal cell carcinoma. Described time point: blood 2 weeks post-SBRT. As for treatment: 15 Gy SBRT to primary tumor, nephrectomy 4 weeks later. Sequencing was performed with immunoSEQ multiplex PCR; in TCRdb, only in-frame clones are kept and a portion is missing. The top ten hold 5.8% of the sample, which has about 130,000 clones, about four fifths seen once. Sequences were derived from blood, sampled from a patient whose treatment included radiotherapy and nephrectomy. The receptors derive from a man aged 50-59 years with renal cell carcinoma.

This clone showed up just once. The J gene is TRBJ1-2, the V gene TRBV10-3, with D possibly being TRBD1 (6 bases). The CDR3 contains 16 residues. The germline CDR1 and CDR2 sequences are ENHRY and SYGVKD. With 0 bases removed from V and 0 bases from J, the gap between germline ends came to 11 bases. CDR3 sequence (DNA): TGTGCCATCAGTGAGTCCAGGGACATAACTAACTATGGCTACACCTTC. The encoded protein is CAISESRDITNYGYTF.

The rearrangement links TRBV30 to TRBJ1-4; 9 bases agree with TRBD1. The CDR3 length is 12 residues. Looked up from germline, CDR1 is GTSNPN and CDR2 is SVGIG (reference sequence). The trim removed 7 bases at V and 6 bases at J, leaving 3 bases unmatched. The CDR3 region has the DNA TGTGCCTTAAGACAGGGGGATGAAAAACTGTTTTTT. It is translated as CALRQGDEKLFF.

The chain couples TRBV29-1 to TRBJ2-5; either TRBD1 or TRBD2 may supply D (6 bases each). The germline CDR1 and CDR2 sequences are SQVTM and ANQGSEA. V lost 8 bases and J lost 1, with 11 bases in between. This CDR3 has 12 residues. CDR3 region: CSLWGAQETQYF. In DNA form, the CDR3 reads TGCAGCCTCTGGGGGGCCCAAGAGACCCAGTACTTC. Drawing the rest from reference TRBV29-1 and TRBJ2-5, the complete variable domain is SAVISQKPSRDICQRGTSLTIQCQVDSQVTMMFWYRQQPGQSLTLIATANQGSEATYESGFVIDKFPISRPNLTFSTLTVSNMSPEDSSIYLCSLWGAQETQYFGPGTRLLVL.

The gene calls are TRBV7-9 and TRBJ1-2; D call uncertain. Trimming removed 6 bases from V and 6 bases from J, with 8 bases in between. This CDR3 is 11 amino acids long. Germline V gene lookup returns CDR1 SEHNR and CDR2 FQNEAQ (reference sequence). CDR3 residues: CASSTRDGYTF. CDR3 in DNA: TGTGCCAGCAGTACCCGTGATGGCTACACCTTC.

A word on this clone: Within the sample, other DNA sequences also encode this same CDR3. The chain employs TRBV9 and TRBJ2-3, with a possible D match to TRBD1 (6 bases). Trimming took off 2 bases at V and 1 base at J, with 11 bases between the two ends. The germline CDR1 and CDR2 sequences are SGDLS and YYNGEE. The CDR3 has 15 residues. CDR3 sequence reads: CASSVEQGRTDTQYF. DNA for the CDR3: TGTGCCAGCAGCGTGGAACAGGGTCGCACAGATACGCAGTATTTT. Filled out from reference TRBV9 and TRBJ2-3, the complete variable domain reads DSGVTQTPKHLITATGQRVTLRCSPRSGDLSVYWYQQSLDQGLQFLIQYYNGEERAKGNILERFSAQQFPDLHSELNLSSLELGDSALYFCASSVEQGRTDTQYFGPGTRLTVL.

The chain has TRBV11-1 and TRBJ2-6, with D tentatively TRBD1 or TRBD2 (5 bases each). Trimming shortened V by 3 bases and J by 2 bases, and 14 bases separated the two germline ends. The germline CDR1 and CDR2 sequences are SGHAT and FQDESV (reference sequence). The CDR3 is 17 residues long. DNA for the CDR3: TGTGCCAGCAGCTTGGGGGTGGACTTCGCTGGGGCCAACGTCCTGACTTTC. Protein sequence: CASSLGVDFAGANVLTF.

The chain couples TRBV6-6 to TRBJ2-3; D not resolved. Trimming took 6 bases from V and 6 from J, leaving 19 bases between them. In germline, CDR1 is MNHNY, CDR2 SVGAGI (reference sequence). The CDR3 is made up of 15 amino acids. The CDR3 coding sequence is TGTGCCAGCAGCTCACACGCCGACCCCTGGGATACGCAGTATTTT. Translation: CASSSHADPWDTQYF.

This rearrangement joins TRBV27 to TRBJ2-1, with TRBD2 identical over 8 bases. The CDR3 loop spans 14 amino acids. Trimming at V came to 7 bases and at J to 3 bases, leaving 5 bases not matched to a gene. The V gene's germline CDR1 is MNHEY and CDR2 SMNVEV (reference sequence). The chain's CDR3 is CASKLAGNYNEQFF. The CDR3 region has the DNA TGTGCCAGCAAGTTAGCGGGGAACTACAATGAGCAGTTCTTC.

This chain uses TRBV27 with TRBJ1-1; D unresolved. Germline V gives CDR1 MNHEY, CDR2 SMNVEV (reference sequence). There are 13 residues in the CDR3. The germline V and J ends were trimmed by 6 bases and 1 base, with 9 bases remaining between them. CDR3 sequence (DNA): TGTGCCAGCAGCCCCCTTTGGAACACTGAAGCTTTCTTT. Translating it yields CASSPLWNTEAFF.

The chain carries TRBV6-6 and TRBJ1-2; 7 bases line up with TRBD1. Looked up from germline, CDR1 is MNHNY and CDR2 is SVGAGI (reference sequence). The CDR3 is made up of 14 amino acids. V gave up 6 bases and J gave up 8 bases; unmatched junction bases: 12. The CDR3 nucleotides are TGTGCCAGCAGACCTGAGGGACAGTCTCAGGGCTACACCTTC. The encoded protein is CASRPEGQSQGYTF.